The 15 T cell receptor beta chains in this list originate from one sample, sequenced in a study of T cells in Graves' hyperthyroidism and ophthalmopathy. The investigators amplified TCR beta CDR3 regions from RNA transcripts. First-round RT-PCR of the TCR CDR3 relied on the HTBI primer set. TCRdb reprocessed the multiplex PCR reads via MiXCR and lists one record per CDR3 protein. Counted here are about 410,000 distinct CDR3 sequences, about 15% occurring once; the ten biggest clones make up about 18%. The sequenced material came from blood. All receptors derive from a woman aged 25 to 39 with Graves' ophthalmopathy.

Comments on this clonotype: One base away lies a much larger clone, so this may be a sequencing read error. The chain uses TRBV9 and TRBJ1-3, with D uncertain. The CDR3 runs to 16 residues. CDR1 and CDR2 from the germline V gene are SGDLS and YYNGEE. The CDR3 sequence is CASSVLAGGTGNTIHF. CDR3 nucleotide sequence: TGTGCCAGCAGCGTACTAGCAGGTGGAACTGGAAACACCATACATTTT.

This clonotype was seen many times. The chain is built from TRBV20-1 and TRBJ2-3; TRBD2 matches at 11 bases. Trimming removed 3 bases from V and 2 bases from J; junction bases left unmatched: 4. The CDR3 runs 15 residues. Per germline, CDR1 DFQATT and CDR2 SNEGSKA (reference sequence). The CDR3 bases are TGCAGTGCTAGCCTTAGCGGGGGGGCCACAGATACGCAGTATTTT. Translated: CSASLSGGATDTQYF.

CDR3 sequence reads: CASSYLMSVWQGMRETQYF. The DNA of the CDR3 is TGTGCCAGCAGTTACTTGATGTCAGTATGGCAGGGAATGCGAGAGACCCAGTACTTC. The rearrangement uses TRBV6-9 and TRBJ2-5, with a possible D match to TRBD1 (5 bases). Between the trimmed V and J ends, which lost 3 bases and 4 bases, there was a span of 27 bases. The CDR3 contains 19 residues. From germline, CDR1 is MNHGY and CDR2 SVAAGI.

This clonotype has at least ten counts. V is TRBV20-1 and J is TRBJ1-5; 9 bases are shared with TRBD1. Germline CDR1 reads DFQATT; CDR2 reads SNEGSKA (reference sequence). The CDR3 is 15 amino acids. V trimming: 3 bases; J trimming: 5 bases; junction bases outside the gene matches: 8. The chain's CDR3 is CSARGTGWNYQPQHF. The DNA for the CDR3 is TGCAGTGCTAGGGGGACAGGGTGGAATTATCAGCCCCAGCATTTT.

This chain links TRBV20-1 with TRBJ2-7; D gene unclear. The CDR3 has 13 amino acids. Germline values: CDR1 DFQATT, CDR2 SNEGSKA (reference sequence). V dropped 4 bases and J dropped 6 bases, with 16 bases sitting between them. The CDR3, as DNA: TGCAGTGCTACCGGGCCATCTGCCTCCGAGCAGTACTTC. Protein sequence: CSATGPSASEQYF.

The chain has TRBV27 and TRBJ2-4; TRBD2 might be the D (5 bases). The CDR3 is 13 residues long. Trimming left V 5 bases short and J 5 bases short, with 10 bases between. Germline V gene data show CDR1 as MNHEY and CDR2 as SMNVEV (reference sequence). This CDR3 reads CASSERTENIQYF. CDR3 coding DNA: TGTGCCAGCAGTGAGCGGACCGAAAACATTCAGTACTTC.

The sample holds many counts of this clonotype. The CDR3 is CASSLRIGTGQETQYF. The DNA of the CDR3 is TGTGCCAGCAGCTTAAGGATAGGGACAGGGCAAGAGACCCAGTACTTC. V is TRBV11-2 and J is TRBJ2-5; 9 positions match TRBD1. J lost 2 bases, V lost 2 bases, and 6 bases had no gene match. The CDR3 contains 16 residues. Germline V gene data show CDR1 as SGHAT and CDR2 as FQNNGV.

The sample holds a few counts of this clonotype. This chain connects TRBV24-1 to TRBJ2-2; 7 bases agree with TRBD1. The CDR3 has 15 amino acids. Germline V gene lookup returns CDR1 KGHDR and CDR2 SFDVKD. With 9 bases clipped from V and 2 bases from J, the junction kept 8 bases outside the gene matches. The CDR3 DNA sequence: TGTGCCACCGCCCGACAGGGCGGAAACACCGGGGAGCTGTTTTTT. Translating it yields CATARQGGNTGELFF.

The table lists this clonotype with many counts. This chain links TRBV30 with TRBJ2-3; a weak D match, TRBD1 (6 bases). Trimming removed 0 bases at V and 4 bases at J, with 14 bases between. The CDR3 sequence is 15 residues long. Germline lookup yields CDR1 GTSNPN and CDR2 SVGIG (reference sequence). The CDR3 sequence: CAWSVGQFLSDTQYF. CDR3 coding DNA: TGTGCCTGGAGTGTAGGACAGTTCTTATCAGATACGCAGTATTTT. Together with reference TRBV30 and TRBJ2-3, the CDR3 gives the full variable domain: SQTIHQWPATLVQPVGSPLSLECTVEGTSNPNLYWYRQAAGRGLQLLFYSVGIGQISSEVPQNLSASRPQDRQFILSSKKLLLSDSGFYLCAWSVGQFLSDTQYFGPGTRLTVL.

In this sample, this clonotype turned up many times. The genes are TRBV20-1 and TRBJ1-2; D might be TRBD1 (5 bases). This CDR3 spans 13 amino acids. The germline gives CDR1 DFQATT, CDR2 SNEGSKA (reference sequence). V lost 0 bases to trimming and J lost 8 bases, with 13 bases between them. Written as DNA, the CDR3 is TGCAGTGCTAGAGATCCCCGGGACGAGGGCTACACCTTC. Its translation is CSARDPRDEGYTF.

This clonotype was picked up many times. The chain has TRBV20-1 and TRBJ1-1; D is possibly TRBD1 (5 bases). CDR3 length: 11 amino acids. The germline gives CDR1 DFQATT, CDR2 SNEGSKA (reference sequence). V lost 5 bases and J 11 bases, leaving 15 bases between the germline ends. In nucleotides, the CDR3 is TGCAGTGCTTTCTTCAGGGTCTCGGCTTTCTTT. This translates into CSAFFRVSAFF.

This clonotype was counted a few times. The chain couples TRBV29-1 to TRBJ2-2; D is unclear. V was clipped by 3 bases and J by 5 bases, with 4 bases between them. Germline CDR1 is SQVTM and CDR2 is ANQGSEA. There are 11 residues in the CDR3. The CDR3 spells CSVDGTGELFF. In DNA, the CDR3 is TGCAGCGTTGACGGTACCGGGGAGCTGTTTTTT.

This clonotype has more than one count but fewer than ten. The CDR3 loop reads CASSSSRVGNTIYF. The CDR3 nucleotides read TGTGCCAGCAGTTCCTCCAGGGTTGGAAACACCATATATTTT. This rearrangement joins TRBV28 to TRBJ1-3, with D perhaps matching TRBD1 (5 bases). V was shortened by 4 bases and J by 3 bases, with 10 bases between the two germline ends. The CDR3 covers 14 residues. Germline CDR1 is MDHEN and CDR2 is SYDVKM.

This clonotype was picked up a small number of times. This chain uses TRBV5-1 with TRBJ2-1; TRBD2 matches 7 bases. The CDR3 length is 14 residues. Per germline, CDR1 SGHRS and CDR2 YFSETQ. V dropped 6 bases and J dropped 2; count of bases not matched to a gene: 5. Written as DNA, the CDR3 is TGCGCCAGCAAATTGAGCGGGGCCTACAATGAGCAGTTCTTC. It encodes CASKLSGAYNEQFF.

This clonotype was observed many times. This CDR3 is CASSLNYWNVDSPLHF. The CDR3 DNA is TGTGCCAGCAGCTTGAACTATTGGAACGTGGATTCACCCCTCCACTTT. This chain uses TRBV11-2 with TRBJ1-6, with no clear D. Trimming pared 3 bases from V and 8 bases from J, leaving 17 bases between. Germline V gives CDR1 SGHAT, CDR2 FQNNGV. This CDR3 has 16 residues.